This T cell receptor (beta chain) was captured by sequencing in a study of somatic mutations in cytotoxic T cells in rheumatoid arthritis. Study-wide background: Purity of nearly 100% was reached when some V beta antibody-stained T-cell populations were flow-sorted, including V beta1+ cells sequenced for TCRB.

General study findings and limits: Measurement of CD8+ T-cell clonality revealed no significant difference between rheumatoid arthritis patients and age-matched healthy controls.

Each healthy control was a blood donor; the group had a median age of 56 years (range roughly 20-75), and around 56% were female. As regards this clone: Its specificity is unknown.

V shed 0 bases, J shed 6 bases, and the junction held 2 bases outside the gene matches. In germline, CDR1 is MNHEY, CDR2 SVGAGI. The CDR3 sequence is 14 residues long. Using immunoSEQ multiplex PCR, the repertoire was profiled, and TCRdb retains in-frame clones only, with some absent. This table has about 12,000 clones, over 70% appearing once. The clonotype originates from a man aged 50 to 60 in good health. The sample taken for sequencing was CD8+ T cells sorted from blood. V is TRBV6-5 and J is TRBJ1-2; 9 bases match TRBD1. The DNA of the CDR3 is TGTGCCAGCAGTTACTCGGGACAGGGCGATGGCTACACCTTC. Its protein product is CASSYSGQGDGYTF.